The clone carrying this T cell receptor beta chain was recorded at least ten times. The sample belongs to a study of T cells in Graves' hyperthyroidism and ophthalmopathy. Trimming left V 5 bases short and J 5 bases short, with 15 bases between. The CDR3 loop spans 14 amino acids. The investigators amplified TCR beta CDR3 regions from RNA transcripts. With the HTBI primer set, the TCR CDR3 went through a first round of RT-PCR. TCRdb reanalysed the multiplex PCR reads using MiXCR and keeps one entry per CDR3 protein. Among 350,000 to 400,000 distinct CDR3 sequences listed, about 18% were seen once. This TCR came from a woman between 18 and 29 years old with Graves' hyperthyroidism. The material sequenced was blood. The chain uses TRBV12-3 or TRBV12-4 and TRBJ1-2; D is unresolved. The chain's CDR3 is CASSLLFGGYGYTF. As DNA, the CDR3 is TGTGCCAGCAGTCTCTTATTCGGAGGGTATGGCTACACCTTC.